The source of this TCR beta chain is a study of CD8 T cells in Susac syndrome. Study-wide context: The sequenced Susac syndrome patients comprised more than 5 with active disease and about eight in remission. Study-level results: Only a relatively small number of individuals were included in the TCR sequencing and HLA analysis.

Random hexamers were used to reverse transcribe an amount of 0.5 to 1 ug RNA. An immunoSEQ multiplex PCR amplified TCR beta CDR3 over 54 Vbeta and 13 Jbeta. TCRdb analysed the immunoSEQ multiplex PCR reads with MiXCR anew, one entry per CDR3 protein. The sample holds about 140,000 distinct CDR3 sequences, 95% seen once. The CDR3 is 14 residues long. Deletions cut 0 bases from V and 8 bases from J, with 13 bases between. CDR1 and CDR2 (germline): LNHNV, YYDKDF (reference sequence). Isolation of CD8+ and CD4+ T cells was performed negatively, whereas enrichment of TEMRA cells was done by FACS. Points on this clonotype: Antigen specificity is unknown.

The receptor's source is a human donor with Susac syndrome. This chain connects TRBV15 to TRBJ1-1; D ambiguous. Sequenced: CD4+ T cells from PBMCs. In DNA, the CDR3 is TGTGCCACCAGCAGAGATGGGGATCGCGACGAAGCTTTCTTT. It yields the protein CATSRDGDRDEAFF.